The T cell receptor beta chain under discussion was sequenced for a study of tissue T cells after allogeneic stem cell transplantation. Study-wide findings and caveats: This small cohort was clinically heterogeneous, and sampling depth was a limitation. TCR repertoires tracked anatomic similarity, regardless of disease or transplant status.

In this sample, this clone turned up a few times. As yet, its antigen is unknown. The method was immunoSEQ multiplex PCR; TCRdb's version includes in-frame clones alone and lacks a portion of them. The sample contains roughly 9,000 clones, over 60% of which appear only once. CDR3 length: 16 amino acids. V was clipped by 6 bases and J by 6 bases, with 21 bases between them. The germline V gene has CDR1 MDHEN and CDR2 SYDVKM. Comparators were a few non-transplant cancer patients without known GI disease. Median post-mortem interval was 9.75 hours for GI, liver, skin and lymphoid tissues. This sequence joins TRBV28 and TRBJ1-5; D perhaps matches TRBD1 (6 bases). The input for sequencing was tissue from the stomach, taken at autopsy. This TCR derives from a male donor at least 60 years old with lung cancer. The CDR3 bases are TGTGCCAGCAGAACTCCTAAAACAGGGTTAGGTCAGCCCCAGCATTTT. Amino acids: CASRTPKTGLGQPQHF.